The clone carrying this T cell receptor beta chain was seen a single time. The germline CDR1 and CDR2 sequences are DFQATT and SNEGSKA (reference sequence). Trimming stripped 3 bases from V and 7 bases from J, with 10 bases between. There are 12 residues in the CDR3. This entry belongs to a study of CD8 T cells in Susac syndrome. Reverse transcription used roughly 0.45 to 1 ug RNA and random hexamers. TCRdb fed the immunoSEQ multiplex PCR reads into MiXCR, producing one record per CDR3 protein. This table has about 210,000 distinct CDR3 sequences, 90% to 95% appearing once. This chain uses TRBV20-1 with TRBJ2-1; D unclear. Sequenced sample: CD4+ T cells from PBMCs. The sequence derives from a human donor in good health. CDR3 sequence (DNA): TGCAGTGCTAGCTATTTATCGAATGAGCAGTTCTTC. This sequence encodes CSASYLSNEQFF.